These T cell receptor beta chains were read from a single sample in a study of blood T cell repertoires in COVID-19. Only in-frame clones appear in the TCRdb table, and some are missing; sequencing was by immunoSEQ multiplex PCR. The sample carries some 320,000 clones, roughly 86% recorded once. Sequenced input: peripheral blood. Receptor source: a woman aged 45-59 years who had recovered from COVID-19. The CDR3 runs from the conserved cysteine through the conserved F or W. A D gene is named only where the DNA matches it firmly. Rows may omit the clone size; those that give it use once, few, many or a size class.

>TRBD1|TRBJ2-7|TRBV4-2|14|.
CASSKGQGAYEQYF
TGTGCCAGCAGTAAAGGACAGGGGGCCTACGAGCAGTACTTC
>.|TRBJ2-7|TRBV2|12|.
CASAGQGYEQYF
TGTGCCAGTGCCGGGCAGGGCTACGAGCAGTACTTC
>TRBD2|TRBJ2-1|TRBV5-6|16|.
CASSLAAGGSYNEQFF
TGTGCCAGCAGCTTGGCCGCGGGAGGCTCTTACAATGAGCAGTTCTTC
>.|TRBJ2-7|TRBV7-2|16|.
CASSPEGSGGIYEQYF
TGTGCCAGCAGCCCAGAAGGTAGCGGAGGTATCTACGAGCAGTACTTC
>.|TRBJ2-1|TRBV6-5|14|.
CASRTGTLYNEQFF
TGTGCCAGCAGAACCGGGACACTTTACAATGAGCAGTTCTTC
>.|TRBJ1-1|TRBV9|14|.
CASSVAARFTEAFF
TGTGCCAGCAGCGTAGCTGCCAGGTTCACTGAAGCTTTCTTT
>.|TRBJ2-5|TRBV5-8|17|.
CASSPLFSANLRETQYF
TGTGCCAGCAGCCCTCTTTTCTCGGCTAACCTGAGGGAGACCCAGTACTTC
>TRBD1|TRBJ1-2|TRBV30|17|once
CAWSVQGTTSYTYGYTF
TGTGCCTGGAGTGTACAGGGGACAACGAGCTATACCTATGGCTACACCTTC
>.|TRBJ2-1|TRBV6-5|12|.
CASSYPSGEQFF
TGTGCCAGCAGTTACCCTTCGGGGGAGCAGTTCTTC
>.|TRBJ2-5|TRBV6-2/TRBV6-3|15|.
CASSRAVRSQETQYF
TGTGCCAGCAGCCGGGCCGTCCGGTCCCAAGAGACCCAGTACTTC
>TRBD1|TRBJ1-2|TRBV27|16|.
CASSLSVGQGPGGYTF
TGTGCCAGCAGCCTGAGTGTCGGACAGGGGCCGGGAGGCTACACCTTC
>TRBD2|TRBJ2-1|TRBV7-6|16|.
CASSLGGERGLNEQFF
TGTGCCAGCAGCTTAGGTGGGGAGCGGGGCCTCAATGAGCAGTTCTTC
>TRBD2|TRBJ2-1|TRBV28|16|.
CASSYFRASGNNEQFF
TGTGCCAGCAGTTATTTTCGGGCTAGCGGAAACAATGAGCAGTTCTTC
>TRBD2|TRBJ2-2|TRBV3-1/TRBV3-2|16|.
CASSFGGRAITGELFF
TGTGCCAGCAGCTTTGGCGGGAGGGCTATTACCGGGGAGCTGTTTTTT
>TRBD2|TRBJ2-7|TRBV11-2|13|.
CASSRTSDYEQYF
TGTGCCAGCAGTCGGACTAGCGACTACGAGCAGTACTTC
>.|TRBJ1-6|TRBV7-9|12|.
CASSLPYSPLHF
TGTGCCAGCAGCTTACCATATTCACCCCTCCACTTT
>.|TRBJ1-5|TRBV2|13|.
CASRSITRVPQHF
TGTGCCAGCAGGTCGATAACCAGGGTCCCCCAGCATTTT
>.|TRBJ2-7|TRBV5-6|12|.
CASSSGSSEQYF
TGTGCCAGCAGCTCAGGGTCCAGCGAGCAGTACTTC
>.|TRBJ2-3|TRBV24-1|14|.
CATSETQHTDTQYF
TGTGCCACCAGTGAGACACAACACACAGATACGCAGTATTTT
>.|TRBJ1-1|TRBV5-1|14|.
CASSPEGVWTEAFF
TGCGCCAGCAGCCCCGAAGGGGTTTGGACTGAAGCTTTCTTT
>.|TRBJ2-3|TRBV7-9|17|.
CASSSTTIANRTDTQYF
TGTGCCAGCAGCTCGACGACAATTGCCAACCGCACAGATACGCAGTATTTT
>TRBD2|TRBJ2-1|TRBV11-3|13|once
CASSLEAGREQFF
TGTGCCAGCAGCTTAGAAGCGGGACGTGAGCAGTTCTTC
>.|TRBJ1-5|TRBV7-2|16|.
CASSLGGRYSNQPQHF
TGTGCCAGCAGCTTAGGTGGCAGATATAGCAATCAGCCCCAGCATTTT
>.|TRBJ1-5|TRBV6-5|12|.
CASRVRDQPQHF
TGTGCCAGCAGGGTGAGGGATCAGCCCCAGCATTTT
>TRBD1|TRBJ1-5|TRBV10-1|13|.
CASGQGGFEPQHF
TGCGCCAGCGGACAAGGGGGCTTCGAGCCCCAGCATTTT
>.|TRBJ2-7|TRBV4-3|17|.
CASSHTRIGALPYEQYF
TGCGCCAGCAGCCATACCCGAATAGGGGCGCTTCCCTACGAGCAGTACTTC